This T cell receptor (beta chain) is from a study of Graves' ophthalmopathy and Graves' hyperthyroidism (dated by TCRdb to the late 2010s). Study-wide context: Peripheral blood samples were taken at the time of initial diagnosis, before any treatment was given. The study used TCR beta repertoire signatures to distinguish Graves' ophthalmopathy from Graves' hyperthyroidism and to predict progression to ophthalmopathy. In total, 120 to 150 blood samples were TCR-sequenced: 40 to 45 ophthalmopathy, 75 hyperthyroidism and around 17 hyperthyroidism-to-ophthalmopathy patients. To explore V-J signatures that distinguish ophthalmopathy from hyperthyroidism, a discovery set of 100 patients was enrolled, made up of more than 40 with ophthalmopathy and fewer than 60 with stable hyperthyroidism. The independent validation cohort included roughly 19 hyperthyroidism patients plus 17 patients who later progressed from hyperthyroidism to ophthalmopathy. In roughly 6 hyperthyroidism patients, T-cell repertoires of thyroid tissue and blood were compared. Once sampling was done, hyperthyroidism patients were given methimazole at a starting dose of 30 mg daily, while ophthalmopathy patients were given high-dose intravenous methylprednisolone. The 90 to 100 discovery patients were randomly divided into training and test sets at a 7:3 ratio. Study-level results and caveats: Ophthalmopathy was separated from stable hyperthyroidism by the 13-signature model with about 89% sensitivity and about 83% specificity in cross-validation and with 80%/75% in the test set. In validation, the model predicted ophthalmopathy progression with 70.59% sensitivity and 72.22% specificity; some 13 predicted patients were CT-confirmed with GO in a median of about 6.1 months. No statistical method was used to predetermine the sample size, and group allocation was not hidden from the investigators. Most of the expanded thyroid clonotypes with a frequency above 0.001 were also detected in blood, and it was suggested that the thyroid immune response may be reflected by blood repertoires.

The CDR3 holds 15 amino acids from the cysteine to the phenylalanine. CDR3 DNA only is kept here, 45 bases in frame from base 1. As encoded in the germline V gene, CDR1 is MNHNS while CDR2 is SASEGT. The germline V and J ends show losses of 3 bases and 5 bases respectively, and no gene match explains 7 bases of the junction. For repertoire sequencing, the TCR beta CDR3 regions were amplified from RNA transcripts. A first-round RT-PCR used HTBI primers with the Qiagen OneStep RT-PCR kit, followed by a second-round multiplex PCR, size selection and purification. Sequencing of the libraries was carried out on an Illumina HiSeq2000 in paired-end mode with 100 bp reads. The authors' analysis ran thus. SOAPnuke was used to process the reads, throwing out any read that had adapters, had uncalled bases, had a mean Phred below 15, or lacked an exact constant-primer or identifier match. COPE v1.2.5 was used to merge the high-quality paired reads. Unique nucleotide sequences were defined as clonotypes and aligned to IMGT TRB V, D and J references using MiTCR v1.1. The analysis was limited to V-J combinations with a frequency above 0.0001, which together covered roughly 99% of repertoires. For each V-J combination, a TCR clonal expansion and chaos score was defined as F50 clonal expansion divided by the chaos observed in the TCRdist matrix. Features were reduced by Welch's t-statistics and random forest to around 13 V-J combinations, which fed a naive Bayes classifier. Thyroid-blood repertoire similarity was quantified with the Morisita-Horn index. Using fastp at Q25 and MiXCR, TCRdb reprocessed the public reads and kept productive beta chains. Entries are consolidated by CDR3 protein sequence, retaining the most common genes and DNA. It is TCRdb's table, rather than the study itself, that gives the V and J calls and clone size. The sample table lists roughly 500,000 distinct CDR3 sequences, 13% to 15% of them with a count of one. Roughly 10% of the sample belongs to the ten largest clones.

At least ten counts were recorded for this clonotype. Its specific antigen is unknown. The input lacks base qualities; no much larger clone sits a single base away. Ophthalmopathy patients were characterized by moderately to severely active disease, a Clinical Activity Score of at least 3, a NOSPECS grade of at least 4, and a disease duration under 3 months. Anyone with other autoimmune diseases, uncontrolled infections, pregnancy or lactation was excluded from the study. Diagnosis was based on clinical symptoms, serum thyroxine, TRAb, thyroid ultrasound and orbital computed tomography. Ficoll-Paque density gradient centrifugation was used to isolate PBMCs from around 10 ml of fresh peripheral blood. Total RNA was extracted using Trizol reagent, and RNA quality was checked on an Agilent 2100 Bioanalyzer.

The source is a young woman with Graves' ophthalmopathy. Donor details come from another sample of the same person, matched by shared clones. This chain joins TRBV6-1 to TRBJ2-5, with 9 bases in between that match TRBD1. The sequencing sample was made of blood. The nucleotides read TGTGCCAGCAGTGAGTGGGACAGGGCAGGGGAGACCCAGTACTTC. It specifies CASSEWDRAGETQYF.